The 26 T cell receptor beta chains reported below all come from one sample, sequenced in a study of Ad26.COV2.S vaccination and SARS-CoV-2 variants. Treatment here: around 19 received Ad26.COV2.S at low or high dose, single or two shots; roughly five received placebo; per-sample allocation not given. Each sample was drawn 63 days after the first injection (of vaccine or placebo). TCRdb's copy holds only in-frame clones and misses some; the assay was immunoSEQ multiplex PCR. This sample yields under 400,000 clones, of which more than 75% are seen a single time; roughly 3.6% belongs to the top ten. Sample: peripheral blood, taken in a trial of Ad26.COV2.S vaccine versus placebo. Every receptor here comes from a person aged 18 to 65 who received the Ad26.COV2.S COVID-19 vaccine or a placebo.

CDR3 in DNA: TGTGCCTGGGTACAACGGGCGGCAGCCTACGAGCAGTACTTC. As protein: CAWVQRAAAYEQYF. The chain couples TRBV30 to TRBJ2-7; D gene unclear. The germline CDR1 and CDR2 sequences are GTSNPN and SVGIG (reference sequence). The CDR3 loop spans 14 amino acids. V was pared by 5 bases and J by 2 bases, with 16 bases between.

This chain joins TRBV19 and TRBJ1-6, with 8 bases identical to TRBD1. Looked up from germline, CDR1 is LNHDA and CDR2 is SQIVND (reference sequence). J was trimmed by 7 bases and V by 4 bases; bases with no gene match: 3. This CDR3 region has 14 residues. CDR3 sequence (DNA): TGTGCCAGTAGTACCACAGGGGGAAATTCACCCCTCCACTTT. Amino acids: CASSTTGGNSPLHF.

The chain recombines TRBV6-2 or TRBV6-3 with TRBJ2-1, with D unclear. The CDR3 consists of 13 residues. Germline V gene lookup returns CDR1 MNHEY and CDR2 SVGEGT. V was shortened by 5 bases and J by 0 bases, with 5 bases between the two germline ends. This chain's CDR3 is CASSPSSYNEQFF. As DNA, the CDR3 is TGTGCCAGCAGTCCCAGCTCCTACAATGAGCAGTTCTTC.

J is TRBJ1-5 and V is TRBV4-1; perhaps TRBD1 as D (6 bases). This CDR3 comprises 16 residues. Germline V CDR1 and CDR2: MGHRA, YSYEKL. Trimming stripped 3 bases from V and 4 bases from J, with 16 bases between. For the CDR3, the DNA is TGCGCCAGCAGCCACGGAAGGGGGACCGGGAATCAGCCCCAGCATTTT. Translating gives CASSHGRGTGNQPQHF.

The rearrangement uses TRBV14 and TRBJ2-3, with unresolved D. The CDR3 loop spans 15 amino acids. Between the trimmed V and J ends, which lost 1 base and 2 bases, there was a span of 10 bases. Germline CDR1 and CDR2: SGHDN and FVKESK. The CDR3: CASSQVPIPTDTQYF. Written as DNA, the CDR3 is TGTGCCAGCAGCCAAGTCCCAATACCCACAGATACGCAGTATTTT.

This rearrangement joins TRBV6-6 to TRBJ1-1; no definite D call. Germline assignment: CDR1 MNHNY and CDR2 SVGAGI (reference sequence). V lost 2 bases, J lost 1 base, and 5 bases lay in between. This CDR3 region has 13 residues. CDR3 sequence: CASSYAPNTEAFF. The CDR3 region has the DNA TGTGCCAGCAGTTACGCCCCGAACACTGAAGCTTTCTTT.

The V gene is TRBV12-3 or TRBV12-4, the J gene TRBJ1-1; D is ambiguous. The CDR3 extends over 13 amino acids. Trimming took 6 bases from V and 3 from J, leaving 11 bases between them. The CDR3 DNA is TGTGCCAGCAGAGGCCGCCCGTACACTGAAGCTTTCTTT. It encodes CASRGRPYTEAFF.

The chain links TRBV7-9 to TRBJ2-1; 11 positions match TRBD2. Germline CDR1 and CDR2: SEHNR and FQNEAQ (reference sequence). The V segment lost 5 bases and the J segment 5 bases; nucleotides outside the gene matches: 5. This CDR3 has 15 residues. The CDR3 nucleotides read TGTGCCAGCAGCCACATAGCGGGGGGGCACAATGAGCAGTTCTTC. Encoded protein: CASSHIAGGHNEQFF.

This clone was observed a single time. The rearrangement links TRBV18 to TRBJ2-3; D is perhaps TRBD1 or TRBD2 (6 bases each). There are 17 residues in the CDR3. Germline V lookup: CDR1 KGHSH, CDR2 LQKENI. Between the trimmed V and J ends, which lost 0 bases and 0 bases, there was a span of 13 bases. CDR3: CASSPPGRGQSTDTQYF. The CDR3 coding sequence is TGTGCCAGCTCACCACCGGGACGGGGGCAAAGCACAGATACGCAGTATTTT.

V and J are TRBV7-9 and TRBJ2-1; 7 bases match TRBD1. CDR1 and CDR2 from the germline V gene are SEHNR and FQNEAQ (reference sequence). The CDR3 runs to 15 residues. With 3 bases clipped from V and 6 bases from J, the junction kept 8 bases outside the gene matches. In DNA, the CDR3 is TGTGCCAGCAGCTTGAAAGGAACAGGGGTCAATGAGCAGTTCTTC. The encoded protein is CASSLKGTGVNEQFF. Full variable domain (missing parts from reference TRBV7-9 and TRBJ2-1): DTGVSQNPRHKITKRGQNVTFRCDPISEHNRLYWYRQTLGQGPEFLTYFQNEAQLEKSRLLSDRFSAERPKGSFSTLEIQRTEQGDSAMYLCASSLKGTGVNEQFFGPGTRLTVL.

CDR3 residues: CASSYSGTGYGYTF. For the CDR3, the DNA is TGTGCCAGCAGTTATTCCGGGACAGGCTATGGCTACACCTTC. The chain uses TRBV27 and TRBJ1-2; 8 positions match TRBD1. With V trimmed by 4 bases and J by 4 bases, 5 bases remained unmatched. The CDR3 is 14 amino acids. From germline, CDR1 is MNHEY and CDR2 SMNVEV (reference sequence).

The chain links TRBV4-2 to TRBJ1-5; weak D call: TRBD1 (6 bases). Deletions cut 3 bases from V and 6 bases from J, with 9 bases between. CDR3 length: 13 residues. Germline V lookup: CDR1 LGHNA, CDR2 YNFKEQ. The CDR3 DNA is TGTGCCAGCAGCCAGGTCAGGGGTCAGCCCCAGCATTTT. Translation gives CASSQVRGQPQHF.

The chain joins TRBV25-1 to TRBJ1-1, with D maybe TRBD1 (6 bases). The V and J ends lost 8 bases and 5 bases respectively, with 15 bases between them. Germline V gene sequence: CDR1 MGHDK, CDR2 SYGVNS. The CDR3 has 13 residues. The CDR3 bases are TGTGCCAGCGGCAGGGGTATGGGAACTGAAGCTTTCTTT. Its protein product is CASGRGMGTEAFF. Full variable domain (outside the CDR3, taken from reference TRBV25-1 and TRBJ1-1): EADIYQTPRYLVIGTGKKITLECSQTMGHDKMYWYQQDPGMELHLIHYSYGVNSTEKGDLSSESTVSRIRTEHFPLTLESARPSHTSQYLCASGRGMGTEAFFGQGTRLTVV.

This chain joins TRBV4-2 and TRBJ2-3, with 9 positions matching TRBD2. Per the germline V gene, CDR1 is LGHNA and CDR2 is YNFKEQ. CDR3 length: 16 residues. The V and J ends lost 0 bases and 1 base, in that order; junction bases with no gene match: 2. CDR3 in amino acids: CASSQDSSGGTDTQYF. The CDR3, as DNA: TGTGCCAGCAGCCAAGATTCTAGCGGGGGCACAGATACGCAGTATTTT.

CDR3 loop: CASSVDGPGPETQYF. The CDR3 DNA reads as TGTGCCAGCAGCGTAGACGGACCGGGGCCGGAGACCCAGTACTTC. The chain combines TRBV9 with TRBJ2-5, with D perhaps TRBD1 or TRBD2 (5 bases each). This CDR3 region has 15 residues. V was trimmed by 0 bases and J by 5 bases, leaving 14 bases between them. Germline V gene sequence: CDR1 SGDLS, CDR2 YYNGEE.

The chain is built from TRBV6-5 and TRBJ1-4, with 9 bases that match TRBD1. CDR1 and CDR2 from the germline V gene are MNHEY and SVGAGI. Germline trimming cut 5 bases from V and 6 bases from J; bases unmatched to any gene: 7. The CDR3 consists of 15 residues. The CDR3 reads CASSNQGQGDEKLFF. The CDR3 DNA is TGTGCCAGCAGTAACCAGGGACAGGGAGATGAAAAACTGTTTTTT.

The chain couples TRBV7-3 to TRBJ2-1, with 9 nucleotides matching TRBD1. The V gene end was trimmed by 4 bases and the J gene end by 4 bases; junction bases not matched to a gene: 5. Per the germline V gene, CDR1 is SGHTA and CDR2 is FQGTGA. The CDR3 consists of 15 residues. CDR3: CASSSSGTGYNEQFF. The CDR3 DNA follows: TGTGCCAGCAGCTCCTCTGGGACAGGGTACAATGAGCAGTTCTTC.

This chain's CDR3 is CASTGQGGDGYTF. Here the CDR3 DNA reads TGCGCCAGCACAGGACAGGGAGGGGATGGCTACACCTTC. The gene calls are TRBV4-3 and TRBJ1-2; 8 bases are a match to TRBD1. V lost 7 bases and J lost 6; bases outside the gene matches: 7. The V gene's germline CDR1 is LGHNA and CDR2 YSLEER. The CDR3 has 13 amino acids.

Of note for this clone: This may be a read error, as it is one base from a much larger clone. Distinct nucleotide sequences in the sample also encode this CDR3. The chain carries TRBV7-3 and TRBJ2-2; 14 bases map to TRBD2. This CDR3 is 16 amino acids long. Germline trimming cut 2 bases from V and 4 bases from J; bases unmatched to any gene: 0. From germline, CDR1 is SGHTA and CDR2 FQGTGA. The CDR3 sequence is CASSLGLAGGTGELFF. DNA for the CDR3: TGTGCCAGCAGCTTAGGACTAGCGGGGGGCACCGGGGAGCTGTTTTTT.

Only one count was recorded for this clone. V gene TRBV7-9 combines with J gene TRBJ2-1, with D uncertain. This CDR3 has 15 amino acids. The V gene's germline CDR1 is SEHNR and CDR2 FQNEAQ (reference sequence). V was clipped by 6 bases and J by 9 bases, with 21 bases between them. In DNA form, the CDR3 reads TGTGCCAGCAGGCCCGACGTGGGAAGTATCGGTGAGCAGTTCTTC. Encoded protein: CASRPDVGSIGEQFF.

The chain combines TRBV4-1 with TRBJ2-7; the match to TRBD1 covers 12 bases. V trimming: 2 bases; J trimming: 6 bases; junction bases outside the gene matches: 5. Germline V gives CDR1 MGHRA, CDR2 YSYEKL. CDR3 length: 15 amino acids. Written as DNA, the CDR3 is TGCGCCAGCAGCCAATCGGGACAGGGGGCGTCCGAGCAGTACTTC. This gives the protein CASSQSGQGASEQYF.

This clone showed up just once. This chain uses TRBV11-1 with TRBJ2-6; tentative D call: TRBD1 (5 bases). Germline lookup yields CDR1 SGHAT and CDR2 FQDESV (reference sequence). This CDR3 contains 16 residues. V was pared by 1 base and J by 4 bases, with 11 bases between. This CDR3 is CASSLDGARGANVLTF. The CDR3 nucleotides read TGTGCCAGCAGCTTAGATGGGGCGAGGGGGGCCAACGTCCTGACTTTC.

V and J are TRBV27 and TRBJ2-6; D remains ambiguous. Per germline, CDR1 MNHEY and CDR2 SMNVEV (reference sequence). The length of the CDR3 is 17 residues. V lost 6 bases and J 2 bases, leaving 17 bases between the germline ends. DNA for the CDR3: TGTGCCAGCAGCCATGCCCTATCTCTTACTGGGGCCAACGTCCTGACTTTC. This translates into CASSHALSLTGANVLTF.

The sample holds one count of this clone. The chain links TRBV30 to TRBJ1-2; D gene uncertain. The CDR3 contains 14 residues. V was shortened by 0 bases and J by 0 bases, with 8 bases between the two germline ends. The germline CDR1 and CDR2 sequences are GTSNPN and SVGIG (reference sequence). CDR3 protein: CAWSVAQTNYGYTF. The DNA of the CDR3 is TGTGCCTGGAGTGTTGCTCAAACTAACTATGGCTACACCTTC.

This clone was recorded only once. This chain connects TRBV20-1 to TRBJ2-3; unclear D gene. The CDR3 runs 11 residues. V lost 3 bases to trimming and J lost 5 bases, with 6 bases between them. The germline V gene encodes CDR1 DFQATT and CDR2 SNEGSKA (reference sequence). CDR3 sequence (DNA): TGCAGTGCTAGTGGGATAGATACGCAGTATTTT. It translates to CSASGIDTQYF.

As for this clone: The sample carries other DNA sequences with the same CDR3. The rearrangement uses TRBV5-1 and TRBJ1-1, with D uncertain. The CDR3 consists of 11 residues. The V end was cut by 2 bases, the J end by 5 bases, with 4 bases between. Germline assignment: CDR1 SGHRS and CDR2 YFSETQ. The CDR3 loop is CASSLGTEAFF. In DNA form, the CDR3 reads TGCGCCAGCAGCTTAGGAACTGAAGCTTTCTTT.